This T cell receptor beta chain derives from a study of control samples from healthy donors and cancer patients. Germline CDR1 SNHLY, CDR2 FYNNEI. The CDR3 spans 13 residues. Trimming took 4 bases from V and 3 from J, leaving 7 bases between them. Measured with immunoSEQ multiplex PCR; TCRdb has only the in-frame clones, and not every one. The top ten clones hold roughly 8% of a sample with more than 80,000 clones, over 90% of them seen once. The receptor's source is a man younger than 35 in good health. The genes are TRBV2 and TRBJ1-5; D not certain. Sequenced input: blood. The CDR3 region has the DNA TGTGCCAGCAGTGGTGAACCCAATCAGCCCCAGCATTTT. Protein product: CASSGEPNQPQHF.